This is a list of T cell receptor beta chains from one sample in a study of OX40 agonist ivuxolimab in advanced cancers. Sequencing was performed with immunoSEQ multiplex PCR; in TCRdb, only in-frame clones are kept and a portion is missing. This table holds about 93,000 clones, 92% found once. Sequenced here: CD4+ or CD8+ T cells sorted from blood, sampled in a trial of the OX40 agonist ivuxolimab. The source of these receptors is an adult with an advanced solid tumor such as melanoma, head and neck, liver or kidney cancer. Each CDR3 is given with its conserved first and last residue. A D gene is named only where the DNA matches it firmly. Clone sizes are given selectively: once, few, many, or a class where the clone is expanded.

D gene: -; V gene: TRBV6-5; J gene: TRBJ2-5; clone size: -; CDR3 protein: CASSVVRVQETQYF; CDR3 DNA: TGTGCCAGCAGTGTCGTTCGCGTTCAAGAGACCCAGTACTTC
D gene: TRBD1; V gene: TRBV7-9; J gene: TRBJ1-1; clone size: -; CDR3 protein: CASSRETGGTEAFF; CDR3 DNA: TGTGCCAGCAGCCGAGAGACAGGGGGCACTGAAGCTTTCTTT
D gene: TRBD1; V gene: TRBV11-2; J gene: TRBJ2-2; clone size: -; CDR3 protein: CASSSHGTGAGTGELFF; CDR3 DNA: TGTGCCAGCAGCTCCCACGGCACAGGGGCCGGGACCGGGGAGCTGTTTTTT
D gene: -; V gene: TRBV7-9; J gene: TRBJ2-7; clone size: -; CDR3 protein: CASSPGTDGEQYF; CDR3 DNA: TGTGCCAGCAGCCCCGGGACGGACGGCGAGCAGTACTTC
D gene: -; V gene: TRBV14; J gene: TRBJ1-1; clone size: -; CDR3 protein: CASSQDHTRRTEAFF; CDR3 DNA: TGTGCCAGCAGCCAAGATCACACACGGCGGACTGAAGCTTTCTTT
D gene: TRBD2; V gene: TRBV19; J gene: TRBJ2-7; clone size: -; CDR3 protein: CASSRGGDEQYF; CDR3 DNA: TGTGCCAGTAGTAGGGGGGGAGACGAGCAGTACTTC
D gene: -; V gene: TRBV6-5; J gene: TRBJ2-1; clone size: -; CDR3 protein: CASRDSSGNEQFF; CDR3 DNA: TGTGCCAGTCGGGACTCCTCAGGAAATGAGCAGTTCTTC
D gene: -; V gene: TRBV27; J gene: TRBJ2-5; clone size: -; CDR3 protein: CASIFRKETQYF; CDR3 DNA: TGTGCCAGCATTTTTAGGAAGGAGACCCAGTACTTC
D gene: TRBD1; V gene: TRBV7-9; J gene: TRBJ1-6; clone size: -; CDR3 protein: CASSRDSDNSPLHF; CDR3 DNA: TGTGCCAGCAGCCGGGACAGCGATAATTCACCCCTCCACTTT
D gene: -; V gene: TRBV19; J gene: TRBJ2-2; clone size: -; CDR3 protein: CASALRLMGTGELFF; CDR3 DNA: TGTGCCAGTGCCCTGCGCTTGATGGGTACCGGGGAGCTGTTTTTT
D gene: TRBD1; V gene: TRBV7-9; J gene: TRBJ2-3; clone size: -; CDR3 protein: CASSQGQLFSTDTQYF; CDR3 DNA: TGTGCCAGCAGCCAGGGACAGCTTTTTAGCACAGATACGCAGTATTTT
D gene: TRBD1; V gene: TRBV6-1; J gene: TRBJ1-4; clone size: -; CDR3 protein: CASSDGTGAGKEKLFF; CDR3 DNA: TGTGCCAGCAGTGACGGGACAGGGGCGGGGAAGGAAAAACTGTTTTTT
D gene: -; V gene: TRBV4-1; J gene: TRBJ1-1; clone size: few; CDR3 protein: CASSQGLLNTEAFF; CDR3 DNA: TGCGCCAGCAGCCAAGGTCTTTTGAACACTGAAGCTTTCTTT
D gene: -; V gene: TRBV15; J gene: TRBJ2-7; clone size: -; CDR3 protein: CATSRDPSPAYEQYF; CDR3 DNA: TGTGCCACCAGCAGAGATCCCTCTCCAGCCTACGAGCAGTACTTC
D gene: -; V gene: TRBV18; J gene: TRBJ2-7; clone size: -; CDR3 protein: CASSPIGSYEQYF; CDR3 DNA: TGTGCCAGCTCACCCATCGGCTCCTACGAGCAGTACTTC
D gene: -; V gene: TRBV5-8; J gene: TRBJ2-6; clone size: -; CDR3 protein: CASSLDLSGANVLTF; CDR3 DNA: TGTGCCAGCAGCTTGGATCTCTCTGGGGCCAACGTCCTGACTTTC
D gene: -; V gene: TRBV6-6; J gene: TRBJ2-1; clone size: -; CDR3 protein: CASSETRSINEQFF; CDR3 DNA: TGTGCCAGCAGTGAGACACGCTCTATCAATGAGCAGTTCTTC
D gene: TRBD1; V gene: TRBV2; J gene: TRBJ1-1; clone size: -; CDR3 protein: CASSGQGGTEAFF; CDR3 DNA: TGTGCCAGCAGTGGACAGGGAGGCACTGAAGCTTTCTTT
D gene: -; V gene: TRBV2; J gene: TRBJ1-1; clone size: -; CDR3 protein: CASSEGWGTEAFF; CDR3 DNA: TGTGCCAGCAGTGAGGGGTGGGGCACTGAAGCTTTCTTT
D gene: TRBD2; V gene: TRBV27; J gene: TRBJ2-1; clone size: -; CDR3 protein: CASSLRSGSANEQFF; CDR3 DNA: TGTGCCAGCAGTTTACGTAGCGGGAGCGCCAATGAGCAGTTCTTC
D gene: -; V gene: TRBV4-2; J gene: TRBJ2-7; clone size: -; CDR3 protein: CASSQGLQAYEQYF; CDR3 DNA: TGTGCCAGCAGCCAAGGACTACAAGCCTACGAGCAGTACTTC
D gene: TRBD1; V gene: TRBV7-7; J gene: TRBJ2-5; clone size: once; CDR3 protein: CASSSGTGSGQETQYF; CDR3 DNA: TGTGCTAGCAGCTCCGGGACAGGTTCGGGGCAAGAGACCCAGTACTTC
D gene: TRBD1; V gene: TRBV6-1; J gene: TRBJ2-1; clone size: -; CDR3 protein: CASSERGQGLSIF; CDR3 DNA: TGTGCCAGCAGTGAGCGAGGACAGGGCTTGTCGATCTTC
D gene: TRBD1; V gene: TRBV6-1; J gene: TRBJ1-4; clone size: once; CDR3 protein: CASSERGQGGTNEKLFF; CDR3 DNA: TGTGCCAGCAGTGAAAGAGGACAGGGGGGTACTAATGAAAAACTGTTTTTT
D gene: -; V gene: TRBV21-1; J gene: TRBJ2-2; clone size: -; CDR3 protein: CASSPRPGVTGELFF; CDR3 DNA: TGTGCCAGCAGCCCAAGGCCAGGGGTAACCGGGGAGCTGTTTTTT
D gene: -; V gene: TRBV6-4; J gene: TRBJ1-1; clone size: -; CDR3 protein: CASRVDNLQNTEAFF; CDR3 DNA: TGTGCCAGCAGGGTAGACAACCTACAGAACACTGAAGCTTTCTTT
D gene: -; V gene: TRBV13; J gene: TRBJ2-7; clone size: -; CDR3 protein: CASSLSSYEQYF; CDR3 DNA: TGTGCCAGCAGCTTAAGCTCCTACGAGCAGTACTTC
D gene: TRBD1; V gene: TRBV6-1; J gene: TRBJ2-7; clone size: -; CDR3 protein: CASSVPPGTGALSSYEQYF; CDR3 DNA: TGTGCCAGCAGTGTGCCCCCTGGGACAGGCGCCCTTTCCTCCTACGAGCAGTACTTC
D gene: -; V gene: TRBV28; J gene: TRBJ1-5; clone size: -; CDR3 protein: CASSQRPSTDSNQPQHF; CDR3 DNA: TGTGCCAGCAGTCAGCGCCCGTCGACAGATAGCAATCAGCCCCAGCATTTT
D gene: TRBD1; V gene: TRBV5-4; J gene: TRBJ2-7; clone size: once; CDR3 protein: CASSQQTGGREQYF; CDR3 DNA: TGTGCCAGCAGCCAACAGACAGGGGGCCGCGAGCAGTACTTC
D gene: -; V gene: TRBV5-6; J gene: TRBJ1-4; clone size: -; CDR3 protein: CASSLTGLSNEKLFF; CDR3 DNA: TGTGCCAGCAGCTTGACCGGCCTGTCTAATGAAAAACTGTTTTTT
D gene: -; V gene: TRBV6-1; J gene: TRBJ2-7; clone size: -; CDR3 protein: CASSQRAGIYEQYF; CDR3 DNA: TGTGCCAGCAGTCAGCGGGCGGGTATCTACGAGCAGTACTTC
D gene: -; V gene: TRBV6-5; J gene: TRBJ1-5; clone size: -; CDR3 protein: CASSYKLSTNQPQHF; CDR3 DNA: TGTGCCAGCAGTTATAAACTTTCCACCAATCAGCCCCAGCATTTT
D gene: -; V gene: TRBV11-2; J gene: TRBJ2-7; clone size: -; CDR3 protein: CASSLGGDSFYEQYF; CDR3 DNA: TGTGCCAGCAGCTTAGGGGGGGATTCCTTCTACGAGCAGTACTTC
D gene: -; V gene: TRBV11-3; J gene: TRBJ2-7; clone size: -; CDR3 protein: CASSLAGTSLALQYF; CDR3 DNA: TGTGCCAGCAGCTTAGCGGGAACTAGTTTAGCTTTGCAGTACTTC
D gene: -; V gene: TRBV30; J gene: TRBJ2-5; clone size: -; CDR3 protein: CAWSAGQETQYF; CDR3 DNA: TGTGCCTGGAGTGCAGGGCAAGAGACCCAGTACTTC
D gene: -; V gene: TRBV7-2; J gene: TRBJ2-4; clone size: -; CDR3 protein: CATSGGSVENIQYF; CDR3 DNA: TGTGCGACCAGTGGGGGGTCGGTAGAAAACATTCAGTACTTC
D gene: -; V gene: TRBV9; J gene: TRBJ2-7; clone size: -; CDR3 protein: CASSVDSTEEQYF; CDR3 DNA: TGTGCCAGCAGCGTAGACTCTACGGAAGAGCAGTACTTC
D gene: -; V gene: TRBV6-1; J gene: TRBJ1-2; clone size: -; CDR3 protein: CASSEAAGMGYTF; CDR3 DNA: TGTGCCAGCAGTGAAGCGGCTGGGATGGGGTACACCTTC
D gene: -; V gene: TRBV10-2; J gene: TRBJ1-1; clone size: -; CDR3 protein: CASRGIAEDTEAFF; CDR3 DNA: TGCGCCAGCAGGGGGATTGCAGAGGACACTGAAGCTTTCTTT
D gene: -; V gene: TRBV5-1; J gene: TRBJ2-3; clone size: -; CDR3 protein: CASSLGQGGEDTQYF; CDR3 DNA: TGCGCCAGCAGCTTGGGACAGGGAGGAGAGGATACGCAGTATTTT
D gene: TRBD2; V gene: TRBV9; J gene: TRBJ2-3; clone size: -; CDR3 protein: CASSARPSGANTDTQYF; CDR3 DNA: TGTGCCAGCAGCGCACGTCCTAGCGGAGCAAACACAGATACGCAGTATTTT
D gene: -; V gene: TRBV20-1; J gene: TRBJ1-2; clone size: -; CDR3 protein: CSARDLGGYTF; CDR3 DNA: TGCAGTGCTAGAGATTTAGGAGGCTACACCTTC
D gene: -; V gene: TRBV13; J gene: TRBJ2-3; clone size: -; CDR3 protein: CASSKRATDTQYF; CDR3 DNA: TGTGCCAGTAGCAAGCGAGCCACAGATACGCAGTATTTT
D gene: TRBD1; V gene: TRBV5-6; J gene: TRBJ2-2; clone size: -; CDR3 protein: CASTPGQGWTGELFF; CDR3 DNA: TGTGCCAGCACCCCGGGACAGGGTTGGACCGGGGAGCTGTTTTTT
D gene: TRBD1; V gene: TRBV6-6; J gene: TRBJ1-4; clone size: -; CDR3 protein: CASMGQGGEKLFF; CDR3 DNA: TGTGCCAGCATGGGACAGGGGGGTGAAAAACTGTTTTTT
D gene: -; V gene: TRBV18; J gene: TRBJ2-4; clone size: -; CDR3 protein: CASSPSSGAKNIQYF; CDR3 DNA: TGTGCCAGCTCACCTAGCAGCGGGGCCAAAAACATTCAGTACTTC
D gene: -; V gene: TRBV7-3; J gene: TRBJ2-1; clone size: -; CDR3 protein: CASSSNSPSLHNEQFF; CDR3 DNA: TGTGCCAGCAGCTCCAACTCCCCCTCCCTCCACAATGAGCAGTTCTTC